Each of the 30 T cell receptor beta chains below was sequenced from the same sample in a study of identical twins. One entry per CDR3 protein, called by TCRdb with MiXCR from the 5' RACE reads. This table has over 250,000 distinct CDR3 sequences, roughly 9.7% appearing once. This same sample was also part of a study on yellow fever vaccine responses in identical twins.

The sequenced sample was CD8+ T cells sorted from blood. Every receptor here comes from a woman aged 18-29 years in good health.

There are many counts of this clonotype. This rearrangement joins TRBV27 to TRBJ1-1; D perhaps matches TRBD1 (6 bases). Per the germline V gene, CDR1 is MNHEY and CDR2 is SMNVEV (reference sequence). The V gene lost 5 bases and the J gene lost 5 bases, with 27 bases spanning the gap. The CDR3 consists of 18 residues. The CDR3 here is CASSRLGGRTRAGTEAFF. In DNA, the CDR3 is TGTGCCAGCAGTCGCCTAGGGGGTCGGACCAGGGCGGGTACTGAAGCTTTCTTT.

This clonotype has just a few counts. The chain couples TRBV29-1 to TRBJ2-7; possible D gene TRBD1, 6 bases. Germline V CDR1 and CDR2: SQVTM, ANQGSEA. The CDR3 has 11 residues. V was shortened by 4 bases and J by 3 bases, with 7 bases between the two germline ends. The CDR3 DNA follows: TGCAGCGTTGCCAGGGGCTACGAGCAGTACTTC. This encodes CSVARGYEQYF.

At least ten counts were recorded for this clonotype. V usage is TRBV4-3 and J usage is TRBJ1-6; D uncertain. The germline V and J ends were trimmed by 0 bases and 3 bases, with 9 bases remaining between them. CDR3 length: 16 amino acids. The germline gives CDR1 LGHNA, CDR2 YSLEER. In nucleotides, the CDR3 is TGCGCCAGCAGCCAAGATCGGAAGGGCTATAATTCACCCCTCCACTTT. Amino acid sequence: CASSQDRKGYNSPLHF.

This clonotype was recorded at least ten times. The chain carries TRBV5-1 and TRBJ2-2; D unresolved. This CDR3 comprises 15 residues. Trimming stripped 0 bases from V and 7 bases from J, with 13 bases between. From germline, CDR1 is SGHRS and CDR2 YFSETQ. In DNA, the CDR3 is TGCGCCAGCAGCTTGGTTCAGGAAATTCTCGGGGAGCTGTTTTTT. Translating it yields CASSLVQEILGELFF.

In its sample, this clonotype was seen many times. The V and J genes are TRBV7-3 and TRBJ1-1, with D unresolved. V lost 2 bases and J 5 bases, leaving 9 bases between the germline ends. The CDR3 extends over 13 amino acids. Germline-derived CDR1 and CDR2 are SGHTA and FQGTGA. The CDR3 sequence: CASSLFPGTEAFF. CDR3 coding DNA: TGTGCCAGCAGCTTATTCCCCGGGACTGAAGCTTTCTTT.

This clonotype was picked up a small number of times. V is TRBV20-1 and J is TRBJ2-5; the match to TRBD1 covers 10 bases. Germline-derived CDR1 and CDR2 are DFQATT and SNEGSKA (reference sequence). The CDR3 has 17 residues. V shed 0 bases, J shed 5 bases, and the junction held 12 bases outside the gene matches. The CDR3 sequence: CSARDEDDRGLRETQYF. The CDR3 DNA reads as TGCAGTGCTAGAGATGAAGACGACAGGGGGCTACGGGAGACCCAGTACTTC.

The V call is TRBV12-3 or TRBV12-4, the J call TRBJ2-7, with D possibly called TRBD1 or TRBD2 (5 bases each). The CDR3 runs to 15 residues. Trimming took 5 bases from V and 3 from J, leaving 17 bases between them. CDR3 protein: CASSPSGAPLYEQYF. CDR3 nucleotide sequence: TGTGCCAGCAGTCCTTCCGGGGCCCCACTCTACGAGCAGTACTTC.

This clonotype was seen ten or more times. This chain links TRBV12-3 or TRBV12-4 with TRBJ1-5; D gene unclear. The V gene lost 7 bases and the J gene lost 0 bases, with 13 bases spanning the gap. This CDR3 is 15 amino acids long. The CDR3 sequence is CASTHGPDSNQPQHF. DNA of the CDR3: TGTGCCAGCACTCACGGGCCAGATAGCAATCAGCCCCAGCATTTT.

The chain links TRBV28 to TRBJ2-7, with 11 bases lining up with TRBD2. The CDR3 runs to 14 residues. Trimming cost V 7 bases and J 0 bases; bases outside gene matches: 2. CDR1 and CDR2 from the germline V gene are MDHEN and SYDVKM. CDR3 protein: CASKLAGDSYEQYF. As DNA, the CDR3 is TGTGCCAGCAAACTAGCGGGGGACTCCTACGAGCAGTACTTC.

CDR3 sequence: CASGTNYEQYF. The CDR3 DNA reads TGCGCCAGCGGGACTAACTACGAGCAGTACTTC. The rearrangement links TRBV10-2 to TRBJ2-7; 7 bases agree with TRBD2. Germline CDR1 and CDR2: WSHSY and SAAADI. J lost 3 bases, V lost 8 bases, and 1 base had no gene match. The CDR3 has 11 residues.

The rearrangement links TRBV7-6 to TRBJ1-4, with 9 bases fitting TRBD1. This CDR3 comprises 17 residues. The J segment lost 7 bases and the V segment lost 2 bases, leaving 11 bases of the junction unmatched. Germline assignment: CDR1 SGHVS and CDR2 FNYEAQ. The CDR3 DNA sequence: TGTGCCAGCAGCTTACTCTTAAGGGACAGGGCGGTTGAAAAACTGTTTTTT. The encoded protein is CASSLLLRDRAVEKLFF.

This clonotype came up many times. This rearrangement joins TRBV21-1 to TRBJ2-7. TRBV21-1 is a pseudogene locus. CDR3 length: 16 amino acids. The CDR3 coding sequence is TGTGCCAGCAGCAAAGTTGGAACTCGTAATCCCCTCGAGCAGTACTTC. Translating it yields CASSKVGTRNPLEQYF.

The table lists this clonotype with a few counts. The chain combines TRBV27 with TRBJ1-1; TRBD1 matches at 7 bases. There are 14 residues in the CDR3. V trimming: 6 bases; J trimming: 2 bases; junction bases outside the gene matches: 6. Germline V lookup: CDR1 MNHEY, CDR2 SMNVEV (reference sequence). CDR3 region: CASSPGQVNTEAFF. CDR3 nucleotides: TGTGCCAGCAGCCCTGGACAGGTAAACACTGAAGCTTTCTTT.

This clonotype was picked up many times. The chain combines TRBV6-2 or TRBV6-3 with TRBJ2-3; D may be TRBD2 (5 bases). Trimming took 0 bases from V and 2 from J, leaving 24 bases between them. Germline CDR1 MNHEY, CDR2 SVGEGT. The CDR3 length is 20 residues. The CDR3 DNA reads as TGTGCCAGCAGTTACTCGAAACAGCGGAGCGCGATAATTTACACAGATACGCAGTATTTT. This codes for CASSYSKQRSAIIYTDTQYF.

This clonotype came up many times. This sequence joins TRBV9 and TRBJ1-1; a possible D gene is TRBD1 (5 bases). The CDR3 runs 14 residues. The V gene's germline CDR1 is SGDLS and CDR2 YYNGEE. With 2 bases removed from V and 5 bases from J, the gap between germline ends came to 13 bases. CDR3 bases: TGTGCCAGCAGCGTGGGGAGTTGGGGGACTGAAGCTTTCTTT. Its protein product is CASSVGSWGTEAFF.

On this clonotype: One junction end does not reproduce the germline sequence, and a read error may be involved. The chain uses TRBV12-3 or TRBV12-4 and TRBJ2-5; 7 bases line up with TRBD1. The CDR3 has 12 amino acids. CDR3 coding DNA: TGTGCCAGCAGTACCGGGACAGAAAATAGAGATTTC. Protein: CASSTGTENRDF.

There are many counts of this clonotype. This chain links TRBV3-1 with TRBJ1-5, with D tentatively TRBD1 (5 bases). The CDR3 totals 15 residues. V was clipped by 6 bases and J by 4 bases, with 16 bases between them. Per the germline V gene, CDR1 is LGHDT and CDR2 is YNNKEL (reference sequence). The CDR3 spells CASSQYTGWNQPQHF. CDR3 DNA sequence: TGTGCCAGCAGTCAGTACACAGGCTGGAATCAGCCCCAGCATTTT. Complete variable domain (other parts from reference TRBV3-1 and TRBJ1-5): DTAVSQTPKYLVTQMGNDKSIKCEQNLGHDTMYWYKQDSKKFLKIMFSYNNKELIINETVPNRFSPKSPDKAHLNLHINSLELGDSAVYFCASSQYTGWNQPQHFGDGTRLSIL.

V gene TRBV20-1 combines with J gene TRBJ2-7; 11 bases map to TRBD2. Germline V gene data show CDR1 as DFQATT and CDR2 as SNEGSKA (reference sequence). Trimming at V came to 5 bases and at J to 4 bases, leaving 10 bases not matched to a gene. There are 15 residues in the CDR3. Here the CDR3 DNA reads TGCAGTGCTCGGGAACTAGCGGGAGTGGAGTACGAGCAGTACTTC. This gives the protein CSARELAGVEYEQYF.

CDR3 sequence: CASSHFGLAGANVLTF. CDR3 nucleotide sequence: TGTGCCAGCAGCCATTTCGGGTTAGCGGGGGCCAACGTCCTGACTTTC. The chain couples TRBV14 to TRBJ2-6; possibly TRBD2 for D (5 bases). This CDR3 is built from 16 residues. The germline V gene has CDR1 SGHDN and CDR2 FVKESK. Trimming took off 3 bases at V and 4 bases at J, with 13 bases between the two ends.

This clonotype was observed at least ten times. The J gene is TRBJ1-4, the V gene TRBV28; 7 bases map to TRBD1. The CDR3 consists of 15 residues. CDR1 and CDR2 (germline): MDHEN, SYDVKM. The J segment lost 6 bases and the V segment lost 4 bases, leaving 8 bases of the junction unmatched. This CDR3 is CASSSLGTADEKLFF. DNA for the CDR3: TGTGCCAGCAGTTCCCTCGGGACAGCTGATGAAAAACTGTTTTTT.

This clonotype was counted at least ten times. The chain links TRBV6-5 to TRBJ2-1, with TRBD1 identical over 7 bases. Germline loops: CDR1 MNHEY, CDR2 SVGAGI. The CDR3 has 13 amino acids. V lost 2 bases, J lost 10 bases, and 5 bases stayed unmatched. CDR3 sequence reads: CASSYAKTGEQFF. CDR3 coding DNA: TGTGCCAGCAGTTACGCAAAGACAGGGGAGCAGTTCTTC.

In this sample, this clonotype turned up many times. The V and J genes are TRBV29-1 and TRBJ2-5; weak D call: TRBD2 (5 bases). Germline-derived CDR1 and CDR2 are SQVTM and ANQGSEA. The V end was cut by 6 bases, the J end by 5 bases, with 22 bases between. This CDR3 contains 15 residues. The DNA of the CDR3 is TGCAGCGTGGCCACAAGGTGGAATTCGGGGGAGACCCAGTACTTC. Translation: CSVATRWNSGETQYF.

This clonotype was detected a few times. The chain joins TRBV3-1 to TRBJ2-1; the match to TRBD2 covers 10 bases. CDR1 is LGHDT, CDR2 YNNKEL, per germline (reference sequence). V was pared by 0 bases and J by 1 base, with 3 bases of the junction left unmatched. This CDR3 has 17 residues. The CDR3 nucleotides read TGTGCCAGCAGCCAAGATCCAGCGGGGGGGTCCTACAATGAGCAGTTCTTC. Amino acids: CASSQDPAGGSYNEQFF.

This rearrangement joins TRBV4-3 to TRBJ2-7; possible D gene TRBD2, 6 bases. The germline V gene has CDR1 LGHNA and CDR2 YSLEER. V lost 0 bases to trimming and J lost 6 bases, with 15 bases between them. CDR3 length: 15 amino acids. CDR3 sequence: CASSQESDLGGEQYF. DNA of the CDR3: TGCGCCAGCAGCCAAGAGAGCGACTTGGGGGGCGAGCAGTACTTC.

In its sample, this clonotype was seen a few times. This chain uses TRBV5-6 with TRBJ1-4; D is unclear. Germline values: CDR1 SGHDT, CDR2 YYEEEE. Between the trimmed V and J ends, which lost 2 bases and 8 bases, there was a span of 16 bases. CDR3 length equals 15 residues. The CDR3, as DNA: TGTGCCAGCAGCTTTATTAGGAGTCAGAAGGAAAAACTGTTTTTT. It yields the protein CASSFIRSQKEKLFF. The entire variable domain, with the rest obtained from reference TRBV5-6 and TRBJ1-4, is as follows: DAGVTQSPTHLIKTRGQQVTLRCSPKSGHDTVSWYQQALGQGPQFIFQYYEEEERQRGNFPDRFSGHQFPNYSSELNVNALLLGDSALYLCASSFIRSQKEKLFFGSGTQLSVL.

This clonotype was seen many times. The rearrangement links TRBV27 to TRBJ1-6, with 7 bases matching TRBD1. J was trimmed by 5 bases and V by 6 bases; bases with no gene match: 4. Germline CDR1 is MNHEY and CDR2 is SMNVEV (reference sequence). This CDR3 is 14 amino acids long. This CDR3 is CASRQTGNNSPLHF. The CDR3 nucleotides are TGTGCCAGCAGGCAGACAGGGAATAATTCACCCCTCCACTTT.

Remarks on this clonotype: The junction shows a germline mismatch at one end, possibly a read error. The chain joins TRBV5-8 to TRBJ1-5; D possibly corresponds to TRBD1 (6 bases). CDR1 is SGHTS and CDR2 is YDEGEE in the germline V gene. This CDR3 has 14 amino acids. DNA of the CDR3: TGTGCCAGCAATTTGGGGGGGGGCAATCAACCCCAGCATTTT. This sequence encodes CASNLGGGNQPQHF.

At least ten counts were recorded for this clonotype. The chain has TRBV29-1 and TRBJ2-1; D might be TRBD1 or TRBD2, each matching 5 bases. CDR3 length: 16 amino acids. Per germline, CDR1 SQVTM and CDR2 ANQGSEA. Deletions cut 1 base from V and 9 bases from J, with 22 bases between. CDR3 DNA: TGCAGCGTTGAAGTAAGTGACCGGGACCCAAGAGGTGAGCAGTTCTTC. Protein product: CSVEVSDRDPRGEQFF.

The CDR3 coding sequence is TGTGCCAGCAGCCAGGGATCCATCGGGACAGCCTACGAGCAGTACTTC. Amino acid sequence: CASSQGSIGTAYEQYF. The chain recombines TRBV5-6 with TRBJ2-7, with TRBD1 matching over 7 bases. The ends lost 4 bases at V and 2 bases at J; junction bases unmatched: 12. This CDR3 has 16 amino acids. The germline gives CDR1 SGHDT, CDR2 YYEEEE.

This clonotype was seen only a few times. The chain is built from TRBV28 and TRBJ2-3; 8 bases are a match to TRBD2. Losses at the gene ends were 2 bases for V and 0 bases for J; bases not matched to a gene: 7. CDR3 length: 17 residues. Germline values: CDR1 MDHEN, CDR2 SYDVKM. CDR3 protein: CASSLAGGEISTDTQYF. Written as DNA, the CDR3 is TGTGCCAGCAGTTTAGCGGGAGGCGAAATTAGCACAGATACGCAGTATTTT.